This TCR beta chain appears in the sequencing data of a study of T-cell reconstitution after alpha-beta-depleted transplantation in children (TCRdb year 2016). About the full investigation: Using TCR repertoire profiling, the study followed T-cell immune reconstitution in a quantitative way in children after TCRalphabeta/CD19-depleted allogeneic hematopoietic cell transplantation.

The CDR3 measures 16 amino acids from cysteine to phenylalanine. Here the CDR3 DNA is all that survives: 48 bases in frame from base 1. Between the V and J ends, shortened by 2 bases and 0 bases respectively, the junction contains 8 bases. From the germline V gene, CDR1 is KGHSH and CDR2 is LQKENI. On this clonotype: Its target antigen remains unknown. Base qualities were left out, and no much larger clone turns up one base away.

Summary of the overall study and its limitations: About two months after transplant, the apparently early recovery of alphabetaT-cell counts reportedly depended on just several hundred clones that had expanded rapidly and came from non-depleted graft cells. The frequencies of hyperexpanded clones fell over the following months, and after one year, T-cell counts and TCRbeta diversity were mostly attributed to newly produced T cells. The high TCRbeta diversity at day 60 in some patients was ascribed to recipient T cells and intrathymic progenitors that had survived conditioning.

The treatment or condition label for this specimen denotes: allogeneic hematopoietic cell transplantation with graft depleted of TCRalphabeta T cells and CD19 B cells. The transplant recipients were children given TCRalphabeta/CD19-depleted allogeneic hematopoietic cell grafts. The library was obtained by PCR. TCRdb names Illumina HiSeq 2500 as the instrument used. To normalize quantification of the TCRbeta repertoire, the TCR libraries were built with molecular barcoding that relied on unique molecular identifiers. Using fastp at Q25 and MiXCR, TCRdb reprocessed the public reads and kept productive beta chains. Rows matching on CDR3 protein sequence are summarized as one entry with the most common DNA and genes. For this sample the table gives approximately 800,000 distinct CDR3 sequences, of which under 20% were detected only once. Just under 5% of the sample is held by the ten biggest clonotypes.

The receptor's source is a male patient under 18 who had a stem cell transplant for acute lymphoblastic leukemia, so the T cells may come from the graft donor. The V and J genes are TRBV18 and TRBJ2-6; no D gene is confidently identified. This sample comprised PBMCs, mostly from graft donor cells, obtained 360 days after TCRalphabeta/CD19-depleted stem cell transplant. The CDR3 protein: CASSPSILSGANVLTF. In nucleotides, the sequence is TGTGCCAGCTCACCATCCATCCTCTCTGGGGCCAACGTCCTGACTTTC.